The rows below give T cell receptor beta chains drawn from one sample of a study of shared clonotypes between healthy human individuals. Profiled with immunoSEQ multiplex PCR; TCRdb holds only in-frame clones, not every one. The table lists approximately 2,000,000 clones, under 95% of them singletons. The sequenced material came from naive CD4+ T cells from PBMCs. The source is a man aged 18 to 29 in good health. Some clones in this sample may be carry-over from other donors' samples. CDR3s include the opening cysteine and the closing phenylalanine or tryptophan.

V	J	CDR3
TRBV27	TRBJ1-6	CASSYRDLKSPLHF
TRBV7-6	TRBJ2-1	CASRPLGWLAGDNEQFF
TRBV4-2	TRBJ2-1	CASSPGTSNEQFF
TRBV5-1	TRBJ1-6	CASSLVGISSSYNSPLHF
TRBV27	TRBJ2-5	CASSLEGAGETQYF
TRBV9	TRBJ1-1	CASSVDAGFDTEAFF
TRBV28	TRBJ2-3	CASSRPRVTDTQYF
TRBV6-5	TRBJ2-1	CASSYNRRAGGPVLFF
TRBV2	TRBJ2-1	CASRDYNEQFF
TRBV7-9	TRBJ1-1	CASSSLTGLNTEAFF
TRBV27	TRBJ1-2	CASSPEGTHYGYTF
TRBV18	TRBJ2-7	CASSPRRTEGPNSYEQYF
TRBV5-1	TRBJ1-1	CASSPGGRSPMNTEAFF
TRBV2	TRBJ2-6	CASIYGANVLTF
TRBV5-1	TRBJ2-2	CASSLATGGHGELFF
TRBV29-1	TRBJ2-7	CSVTNTLEQYF
TRBV5-6	TRBJ1-2	CASSPDRRAYGYTF
TRBV19	TRBJ1-2	CASSKLLAYGYTF
TRBV7-9	TRBJ2-2	CASSRQTGGNTGELFF
TRBV10-3	TRBJ1-3	CAISGTGLSGNTIYF
TRBV29-1	TRBJ2-5	CSVEDRAFQETQYF
TRBV4-1	TRBJ2-7	CASSQGRAGGPWAYEQYF
TRBV7-9	TRBJ2-5	CASSILGTGAQETQYF
TRBV2	TRBJ1-5	CATSRFAINQPQHF
TRBV11-2	TRBJ1-3	CASSLDLVSPRSSGNTIYF
TRBV6-5	TRBJ2-7	CASSQQGTNYYEQYF
TRBV5-3	TRBJ2-5	CARSYHGGYTQYF
TRBV27	TRBJ2-2	CASSFRGQGAGELFF
TRBV10-1	TRBJ2-3	CASSVRGVTDTQYF
TRBV18	TRBJ2-5	CASSLPGQGQETQYF
TRBV7-2	TRBJ1-5	CASSLVTGAQPQHF
TRBV28	TRBJ1-1	CASSPPGRAKNTEAFF
TRBV7-9	TRBJ2-3	CASSALAVGVDTQYF
TRBV6-1	TRBJ1-2	CASSEGGGYGYTF
TRBV5-1	TRBJ2-7	CASSLAPGGYEQYF